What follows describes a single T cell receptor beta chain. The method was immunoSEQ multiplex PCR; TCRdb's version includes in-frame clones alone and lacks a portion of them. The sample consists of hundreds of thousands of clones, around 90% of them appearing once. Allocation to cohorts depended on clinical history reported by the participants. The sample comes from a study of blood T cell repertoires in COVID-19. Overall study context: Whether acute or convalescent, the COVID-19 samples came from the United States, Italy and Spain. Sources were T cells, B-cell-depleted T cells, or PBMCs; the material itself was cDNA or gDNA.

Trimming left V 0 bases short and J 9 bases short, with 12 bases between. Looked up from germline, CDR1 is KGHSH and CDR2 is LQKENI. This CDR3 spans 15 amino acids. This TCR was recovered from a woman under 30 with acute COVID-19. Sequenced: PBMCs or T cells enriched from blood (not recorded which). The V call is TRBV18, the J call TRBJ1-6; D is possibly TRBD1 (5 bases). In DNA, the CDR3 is TGTGCCAGCTCACCACCCGGGGTGGGGGGTTCACCCCTCCACTTT. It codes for CASSPPGVGGSPLHF.